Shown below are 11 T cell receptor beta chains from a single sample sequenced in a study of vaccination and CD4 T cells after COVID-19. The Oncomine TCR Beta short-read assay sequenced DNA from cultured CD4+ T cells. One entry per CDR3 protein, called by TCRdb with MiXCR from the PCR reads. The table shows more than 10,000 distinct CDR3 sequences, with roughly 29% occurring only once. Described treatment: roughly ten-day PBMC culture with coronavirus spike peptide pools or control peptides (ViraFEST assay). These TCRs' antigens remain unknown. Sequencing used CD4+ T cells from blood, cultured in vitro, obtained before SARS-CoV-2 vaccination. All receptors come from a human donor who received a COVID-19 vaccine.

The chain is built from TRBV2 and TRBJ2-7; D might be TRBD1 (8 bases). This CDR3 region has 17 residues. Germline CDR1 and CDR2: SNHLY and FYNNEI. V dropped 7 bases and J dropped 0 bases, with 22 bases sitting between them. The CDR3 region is CASKGDNTGGDSYEQYF. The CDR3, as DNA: TGTGCCAGCAAAGGGGATAATACAGGGGGGGACTCCTACGAGCAGTACTTC.

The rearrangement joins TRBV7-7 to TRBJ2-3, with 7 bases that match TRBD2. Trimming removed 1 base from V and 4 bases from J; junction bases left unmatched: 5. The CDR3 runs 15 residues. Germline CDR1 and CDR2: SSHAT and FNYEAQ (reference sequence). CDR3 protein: CASSLGSGAADTQYF. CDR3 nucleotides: TGTGCCAGCAGCTTAGGGAGCGGGGCGGCAGATACGCAGTATTTT.

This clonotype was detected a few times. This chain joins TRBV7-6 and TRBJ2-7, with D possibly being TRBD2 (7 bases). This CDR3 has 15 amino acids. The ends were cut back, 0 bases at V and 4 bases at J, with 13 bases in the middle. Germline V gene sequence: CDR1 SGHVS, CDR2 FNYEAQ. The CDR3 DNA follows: TGTGCCAGCAGCTTAGCAGGGGGGGGACGGTACGAGCAGTACTTC. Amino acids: CASSLAGGGRYEQYF.

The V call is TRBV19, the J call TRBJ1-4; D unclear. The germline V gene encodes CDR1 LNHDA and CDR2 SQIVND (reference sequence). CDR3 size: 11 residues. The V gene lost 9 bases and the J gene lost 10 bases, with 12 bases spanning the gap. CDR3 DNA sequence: TGTGCCAGAACTTCGCCAACAAAACTGTTTTTT. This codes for CARTSPTKLFF.

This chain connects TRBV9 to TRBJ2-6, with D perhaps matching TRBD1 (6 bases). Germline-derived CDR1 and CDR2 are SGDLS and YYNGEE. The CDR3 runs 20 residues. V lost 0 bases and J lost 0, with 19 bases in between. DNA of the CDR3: TGTGCCAGCAGCGTAGCTTCCGACAGGAGTTACATCTCTGGGGCCAACGTCCTGACTTTC. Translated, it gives CASSVASDRSYISGANVLTF.

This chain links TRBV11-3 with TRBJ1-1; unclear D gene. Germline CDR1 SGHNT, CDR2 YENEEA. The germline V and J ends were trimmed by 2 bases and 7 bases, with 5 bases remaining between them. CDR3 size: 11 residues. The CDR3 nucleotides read TGTGCCAGCAGCTTACGGGGTGAAGCTTTCTTT. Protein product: CASSLRGEAFF.

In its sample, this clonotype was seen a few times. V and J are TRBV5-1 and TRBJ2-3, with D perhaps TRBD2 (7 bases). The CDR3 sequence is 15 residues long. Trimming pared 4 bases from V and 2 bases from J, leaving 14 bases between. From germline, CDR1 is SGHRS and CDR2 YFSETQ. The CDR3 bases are TGCGCCAGCAGCCCGAGCGGGGACACCACAGATACGCAGTATTTT. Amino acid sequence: CASSPSGDTTDTQYF.

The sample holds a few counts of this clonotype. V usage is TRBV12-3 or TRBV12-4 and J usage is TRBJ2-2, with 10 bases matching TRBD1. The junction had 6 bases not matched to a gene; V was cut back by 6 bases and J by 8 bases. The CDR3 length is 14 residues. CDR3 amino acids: CASSPDRGSGELFF. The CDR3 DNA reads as TGTGCCAGCAGCCCGGACAGGGGGTCGGGGGAGCTGTTTTTT.

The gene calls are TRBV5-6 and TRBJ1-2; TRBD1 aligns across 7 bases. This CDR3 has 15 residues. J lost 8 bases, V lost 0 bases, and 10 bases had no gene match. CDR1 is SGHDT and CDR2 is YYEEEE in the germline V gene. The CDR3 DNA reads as TGTGCCAGCAGCTTGGTGGGACAGAGGGCATCGGGCTACACCTTC. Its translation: CASSLVGQRASGYTF.

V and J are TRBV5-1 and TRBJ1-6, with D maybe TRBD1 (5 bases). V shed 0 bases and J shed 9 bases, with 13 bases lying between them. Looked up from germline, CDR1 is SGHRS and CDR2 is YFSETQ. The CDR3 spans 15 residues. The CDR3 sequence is CASSLDPGDSSPLHF. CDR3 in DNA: TGCGCCAGCAGCTTGGACCCGGGCGACAGTTCACCCCTCCACTTT.

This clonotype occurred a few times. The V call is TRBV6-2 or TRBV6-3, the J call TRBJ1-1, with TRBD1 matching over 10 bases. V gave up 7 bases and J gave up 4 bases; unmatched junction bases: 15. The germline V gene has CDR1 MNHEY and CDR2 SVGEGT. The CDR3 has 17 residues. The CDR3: CASIDLTGTGASTEAFF. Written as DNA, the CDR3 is TGTGCCAGCATAGATCTCACCGGGACAGGGGCCTCCACTGAAGCTTTCTTT.